The source of this TCR beta chain is a study of T-cell reconstitution after alpha-beta-depleted transplantation in children. Points from the study as a whole: TCRbeta diversity was high at day 60 in some patients (a result of surviving recipient T cells and thymic progenitors). About two months after transplant, alpha-beta T cells reportedly came from several hundred expanded graft clones. T-cell counts and diversity were attributed mostly to newly produced T cells one year after transplant.

The germline CDR1 and CDR2 sequences are SGHVS and FQNEAQ. V lost 3 bases and J 2 bases, leaving 11 bases between the germline ends. This CDR3 is built from 14 residues. On this clonotype: Its specificity is not known.

Molecular barcoding with unique molecular identifiers was used for the TCRbeta library. From the PCR reads, TCRdb called clonotypes with MiXCR, one entry per CDR3 protein. The table has about 290,000 distinct CDR3 sequences, nearly 8% seen once. This TCR was sampled from a female patient aged 2 to 10 who had a stem cell transplant for Fanconi anemia, so the T cells may come from the graft donor. The specimen comprised peripheral blood, sampled 360 days after TCRalphabeta/CD19-depleted stem cell transplant. The chain combines TRBV7-8 with TRBJ2-7, with D perhaps TRBD1 (6 bases). In DNA, the CDR3 is TGTGCCAGCAGCTTGGGGGCTAGGGCCTACGAGCAGTACGTC. Translating gives CASSLGARAYEQYV.